Listed below are T cell receptor beta chains from one sample, sequenced in a study of response to subunit inactivated influenza vaccine. TCRdb re-derived calls from the RT-PCR reads in MiXCR, one entry per CDR3 protein. The sample has some 540,000 distinct CDR3 sequences, around 21% seen once. Another study also made use of these data, one on T cells expressing NK-cell markers.

The sample consisted of CD4+ T cells sorted from PBMCs, taken approximately 12 days after vaccination. The receptors come from a man aged 45-60 years who received an inactivated influenza vaccine. Each CDR3 is given with its conserved first and last residue. The D gene is left open where the match is weak. Only part of the rows carry a size: once, few, many, or a class if the clone is expanded.

TRBV30	-	TRBJ2-7	-	TGTGCCTGGAGTGTACTTGTGGAACAGTACTTC	CAWSVLVEQYF
TRBV12-3/TRBV12-4	TRBD1	TRBJ2-2	many	TGTGCCAGCAGCCGGGGACAGGGTATAAACACCGGGGAGCTGTTTTTT	CASSRGQGINTGELFF
TRBV5-6	-	TRBJ1-2	-	TGTGCCAGCAGCTTGCCCCCGGGAGGCTACACCTTC	CASSLPPGGYTF
TRBV20-1	TRBD2	TRBJ2-5	few	TGCAGTGCTCCTATAGCGGGGATCCAAGAGACCCAGTACTTC	CSAPIAGIQETQYF
TRBV12-3/TRBV12-4	TRBD2	TRBJ2-7	-	TGTGCCAGCAGTTTACGGGGGTGGACTAGCGGGGTCGCCTACGAGCAGTACTTC	CASSLRGWTSGVAYEQYF
TRBV24-1	TRBD1	TRBJ2-7	-	TGTGCCACCAGTGATCGACAGGGGTACGAGCAGTACTTC	CATSDRQGYEQYF
TRBV25-1	-	TRBJ2-5	-	TGTGCCAGCAGTGAGCTGTTCACAGAGTACCAAGAGACCCAGTACTTC	CASSELFTEYQETQYF
TRBV5-1	TRBD2	TRBJ2-1	-	TGCGCCAGCAGCCAGGGCGGGAGGGGCTACAATGAGCAGTTCTTC	CASSQGGRGYNEQFF
TRBV10-3	TRBD2	TRBJ2-3	few	TGTGCCACGTGGACTAGCGGGATTCAAGATACGCAGTATTTT	CATWTSGIQDTQYF
TRBV4-3	TRBD1	TRBJ2-3	-	TGCGCCAGCAGCCAAGAGCGCACCGCGGGACAGGGAGGTGATACGCAGTATTTT	CASSQERTAGQGGDTQYF
TRBV11-2	-	TRBJ2-2	once	TGTGCCAGCAGCTTCGTGAGGGACGGGGAGCTGTTTTTT	CASSFVRDGELFF
TRBV19	-	TRBJ2-6	few	TGTGCCAGTAGTATACCCCAACTGGGAGGGGCCAACGTCCTGACTTTC	CASSIPQLGGANVLTF
TRBV4-2	TRBD1	TRBJ2-1	few	TGTGCCAGCAGCCACCCGGGACAGTCCTACAATGAGCAGTTCTTC	CASSHPGQSYNEQFF
TRBV7-8	-	TRBJ1-2	few	TGTGCCAGCAGCTACCGGAGCACAGGGTCCAACTATGGCTACACCTTC	CASSYRSTGSNYGYTF
TRBV6-1	-	TRBJ2-1	-	TGTGCCAGCAGTAGATTGTGGGGGACCACGGGCAATGAGCAGTTCTTC	CASSRLWGTTGNEQFF
TRBV20-1	-	TRBJ2-7	-	TGCAGTGCTAGCGACGGTCTCTACGAGCAGTACTTC	CSASDGLYEQYF
TRBV7-6	TRBD2	TRBJ2-1	few	TGTGCCAGCAGCTTAGCCGGGGGGACTCTAAATGAGCAGTTCTTC	CASSLAGGTLNEQFF
TRBV2	TRBD2	TRBJ2-7	few	TGTGCCAGCAGAGCCACTAGCGCCCGAAACTACGAGCAGTACTTC	CASRATSARNYEQYF
TRBV5-6	-	TRBJ1-1	-	TGTGCCAGCAGCTTGGTAATTATGGGCGGTGAAGCTTTCTTT	CASSLVIMGGEAFF
TRBV18	-	TRBJ2-2	-	TGTGCCAGCTCACCGTACGAAATCACCGGGGAGCTGTTTTTT	CASSPYEITGELFF
TRBV29-1	TRBD1	TRBJ1-2	few	TGCAGCGTTGAAGATCAGAACAGGGGTAACTATGGCTACACCTTC	CSVEDQNRGNYGYTF
TRBV15	-	TRBJ2-5	-	TGTGCCACCAGCAGAGATATTCGGAGTAAGCCCACAGAGACCCAGTACTTC	CATSRDIRSKPTETQYF
TRBV2	TRBD1	TRBJ1-5	-	TGTGCCAGCAGTTTGGGACAGGCTGATACGCCCCAGCATTTT	CASSLGQADTPQHF
TRBV12-3/TRBV12-4	-	TRBJ2-2	-	TGTGCCAGCAGTGTCCAGTACACCGGGGAGCTGTTTTTT	CASSVQYTGELFF
TRBV12-3/TRBV12-4	-	TRBJ2-5	few	TGTGCCAGCAGTTTCGGGGGGCTTGGGACCCAGTACTTC	CASSFGGLGTQYF
TRBV3-1	-	TRBJ1-2	few	TGTGCCAGCAGCCAACGTCCAGGGCCTTATGGCTACACCTTC	CASSQRPGPYGYTF
TRBV28	TRBD1	TRBJ2-7	-	TGTGCCAGAAGTTTCCCGGACAGGGGCGGGTACGAGCAGTACTTC	CARSFPDRGGYEQYF
TRBV5-1	-	TRBJ2-4	-	TGCGCCAGCAGCTTGGGTGTTTCTCGGACTACCGCCAAAAACATTCAGTACTTC	CASSLGVSRTTAKNIQYF
TRBV20-1	-	TRBJ1-4	-	TGCAGTGCCGGACAGAGTGCAACTAATGAAAAACTGTTTTTT	CSAGQSATNEKLFF
TRBV18	TRBD2	TRBJ2-5	few	TGTGCCAGCTCTGCGACTAGCGGGAGTACGGGAAGCACCCCAAAGACCCAGTACTTC	CASSATSGSTGSTPKTQYF
TRBV7-2	TRBD2	TRBJ2-1	few	TGTGCCAGCAGAAAACCGCTAGCGGGGGGGCCGGATGAGCAGTTCTTC	CASRKPLAGGPDEQFF
TRBV14	-	TRBJ2-4	once	TGTGCCAGCAGCCAAGATCTGGGGGGCATTCAGTACTTC	CASSQDLGGIQYF
TRBV20-1	TRBD1	TRBJ1-4	-	TGCAGTGCCCCTGGGAGGGGGCGAACTAATGAAAAACTGTTTTTT	CSAPGRGRTNEKLFF
TRBV6-1	TRBD1	TRBJ1-2	few	TGTGCCAGCGGCAAAACAGGGGACTATGGCTACACCTTC	CASGKTGDYGYTF
TRBV5-1	TRBD2	TRBJ2-7	-	TGCGCCAGCAGCTTGATCGTGGCGGGGGGGCCCTACGAGCAGTACTTC	CASSLIVAGGPYEQYF
TRBV20-1	-	TRBJ2-3	few	TGCAGTGCTAGAGATTTTTACAGCTATTCCACAGATACGCAGTATTTT	CSARDFYSYSTDTQYF
TRBV7-2	TRBD1	TRBJ2-1	few	TGTGCCAGCAGCGTATCGACAGGGGGTAATGAGCAGTTCTTC	CASSVSTGGNEQFF
TRBV7-6	-	TRBJ1-4	few	TGTGCCAGCAGCCAGAACCCACCCTATGGGGCTGAAAAACTGTTTTTT	CASSQNPPYGAEKLFF
TRBV12-3/TRBV12-4	-	TRBJ2-7	-	TGTGCCAGCAGTTTACGGGGGATCCACGAGCAGTACTTC	CASSLRGIHEQYF
TRBV7-2	-	TRBJ2-3	-	TGTGCCAGCAGCCCAGGGAGCTACTTCACAGATACGCAGTATTTT	CASSPGSYFTDTQYF
TRBV11-2	-	TRBJ1-1	-	TGTGCCAGCAGTCGGGGGGGGTTTGGCACTGAAGCTTTCTTT	CASSRGGFGTEAFF
TRBV20-1	TRBD1	TRBJ2-1	few	TGCAGTGCCGCGCGGACAGGAGCGATGGTTGAGCAGTTCTTC	CSAARTGAMVEQFF
TRBV6-2/TRBV6-3	TRBD2	TRBJ2-1	few	TGTGCCAGCAGGAACACCAGGCAGCGGGGACTATACAATGAGCAGTTCTTC	CASRNTRQRGLYNEQFF
TRBV27	-	TRBJ2-7	-	TGTGCCAGCAGCCCAGGGTCTTCGGGCGAGCAGTACTTC	CASSPGSSGEQYF
TRBV5-1	TRBD1	TRBJ1-2	many	TGCGCCAGCAGCTTGGCAATGGGACAGGGGAATGGCTACACCTTC	CASSLAMGQGNGYTF
TRBV12-3/TRBV12-4	TRBD1	TRBJ1-5	few	TGTGCCAGCAGCTCCACCGACAGGGAGAATCAGCCCCAGCATTTT	CASSSTDRENQPQHF
TRBV7-8	TRBD2	TRBJ2-5	-	TGTGCCAGCAGAGGACTAGCGGGGGAACTACTCCAAGAGACCCAGTACTTC	CASRGLAGELLQETQYF
TRBV20-1	TRBD2	TRBJ2-5	few	TGCAGTGCTCGAGTTCCGGGACTAGTGCGAAGTCAGTACTTC	CSARVPGLVRSQYF
TRBV7-9	TRBD2	TRBJ2-5	once	TGTGCCAGCAGCTTGGAGGGAGGGCCAATAGAGACCCAGTACTTC	CASSLEGGPIETQYF
TRBV7-2	-	TRBJ2-1	-	TGTGCCAGCAGCTTAGGGGGTGGTGAGGGTGAGCAGTTCTTC	CASSLGGGEGEQFF
TRBV7-2	TRBD1	TRBJ2-7	-	TGTGCCAGCAGCTTGCAAATCCGGGACAGGGGTTACGAGCAGTACTTC	CASSLQIRDRGYEQYF
TRBV20-1	TRBD1	TRBJ1-1	-	TGCAGTGCTGGGAGGACAGGGCGGAACACTGAAGCTTTCTTT	CSAGRTGRNTEAFF
TRBV4-3	-	TRBJ1-4	few	TGCGCCAGCAGCCAAGATCTGGGGTACTCAATCGGAAAACTGTTTTTT	CASSQDLGYSIGKLFF
TRBV7-9	-	TRBJ2-1	few	TGTGCCAGCAGCTTAGCTGGCGGGGACGGTCATGAGCAGTTCTTC	CASSLAGGDGHEQFF